These T cell receptor beta chains were read from a single sample in a study of early stage breast cancer tumors. Sequenced by immunoSEQ multiplex PCR; TCRdb stores in-frame clones only, minus some. The sample shows approximately 30,000 clones, roughly 50% of them seen only once. Source material: breast tumor tissue. These receptors came from a person aged 45-65 years with breast cancer. The conserved cysteine and the conserved F or W are not part of the CDR3 here.

TRBV19,ASSPKDGHHHMNTEAF
TRBV9,ASSTWTDTQY
TRBV7-3,ASSPQETQY
TRBV29-1,SVVGGDGVYGYT
TRBV6-1,ASGQFYSNQPQH
TRBV4-3,ASSQHSGRTYNEQF
TRBV12-5,ASGLKFSDTQY
TRBV18,ASSLTSGRTYEQY
TRBV25-1,ASSELGYDEQF
TRBV6-1,ASKQGTGDYNEQF
TRBV7-2,ASSLSNYEQY
TRBV11-3,ASSLNIRSEQY
TRBV29-1,SVVQADSYNEQF